This is a list of T cell receptor beta chains from one sample in a study of blood T cell repertoires in COVID-19. Using immunoSEQ multiplex PCR, the repertoire was profiled, and TCRdb retains in-frame clones only, with some absent. The sample includes 110,000 or so clones, 81% of them seen just once. What was sequenced was peripheral blood. The receptor set was obtained from a man aged 45-65 years with acute or convalescent COVID-19. CDR3s include the opening cysteine and the closing phenylalanine or tryptophan. D genes are given only for firm matches. The size field is filled for only some rows; it gives once, few, many or a size class.

cdr3_aa cdr3_nt j_call d_call clone_size v_call
CAISESARGEQPQHF TGTGCCATCAGTGAGTCGGCCCGGGGTGAACAGCCCCAGCATTTT TRBJ1-5 . . TRBV10-3
CARSFRGEGYTF TGTGCCAGAAGCTTTAGGGGTGAGGGCTACACCTTC TRBJ1-2 . . TRBV7-5
CASSPLADTAMEGYTF TGTGCCAGCTCACCGTTGGCAGATACTGCTATGGAGGGCTACACCTTC TRBJ1-2 . . TRBV18
CASSQGTREKLFF TGTGCCAGCAGCCAAGGGACACGTGAAAAACTGTTTTTT TRBJ1-4 . . TRBV3-1/TRBV3-2
CASSVESRGTGELFF TGTGCCAGCTCAGTGGAGAGCCGGGGCACCGGGGAGCTGTTTTTT TRBJ2-2 . . TRBV18
CASSLPGQYYGYTF TGTGCCAGCAGCTTACCGGGACAGTACTATGGCTACACCTTC TRBJ1-2 TRBD1 few TRBV9
CASSESQGGTEAFF TGCGCCAGCAGTGAGTCACAGGGGGGGACTGAAGCTTTCTTT TRBJ1-1 TRBD1 . TRBV10-2
CASSDRHLAWGDYQETQYF TGTGCCAGCAGTGATAGACACCTGGCCTGGGGGGACTACCAAGAGACCCAGTACTTC TRBJ2-5 . once TRBV6-1
CASSYPTGFAETQYF TGTGCCAGCAGTTACCCAACAGGGTTCGCAGAGACCCAGTACTTC TRBJ2-5 . . TRBV6-6
CASSPTGSWENGYTF TGTGCCAGCAGCCCGACGGGATCCTGGGAGAATGGCTACACCTTC TRBJ1-2 . . TRBV5-6